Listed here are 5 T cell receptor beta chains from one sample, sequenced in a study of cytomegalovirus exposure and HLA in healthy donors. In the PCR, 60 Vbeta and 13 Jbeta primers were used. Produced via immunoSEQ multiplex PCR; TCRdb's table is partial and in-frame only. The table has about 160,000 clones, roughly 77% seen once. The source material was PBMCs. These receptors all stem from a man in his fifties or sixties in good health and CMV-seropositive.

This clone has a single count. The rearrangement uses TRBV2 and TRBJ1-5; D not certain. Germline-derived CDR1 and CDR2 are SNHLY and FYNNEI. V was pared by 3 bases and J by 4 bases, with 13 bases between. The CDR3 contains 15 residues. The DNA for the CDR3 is TGTGCCAGCAGTGATTATAGAAGATGGAATCAGCCCCAGCATTTT. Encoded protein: CASSDYRRWNQPQHF.

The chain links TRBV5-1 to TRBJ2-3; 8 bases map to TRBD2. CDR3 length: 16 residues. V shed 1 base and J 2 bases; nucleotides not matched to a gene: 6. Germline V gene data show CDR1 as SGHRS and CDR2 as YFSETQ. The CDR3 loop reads CASSLREGVDTDTQYF. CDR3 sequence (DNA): TGCGCCAGCAGCTTGCGGGAGGGTGTGGACACAGATACGCAGTATTTT.

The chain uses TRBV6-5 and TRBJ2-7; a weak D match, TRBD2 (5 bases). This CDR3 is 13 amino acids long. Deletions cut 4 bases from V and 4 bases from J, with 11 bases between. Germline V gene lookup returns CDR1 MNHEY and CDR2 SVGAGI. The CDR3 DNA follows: TGTGCCAGCAGTTTACGGACTGGGTACGAGCAGTACTTC. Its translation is CASSLRTGYEQYF.

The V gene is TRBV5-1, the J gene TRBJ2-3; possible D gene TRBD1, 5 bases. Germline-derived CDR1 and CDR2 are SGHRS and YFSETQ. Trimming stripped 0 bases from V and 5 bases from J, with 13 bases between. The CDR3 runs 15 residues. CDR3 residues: CASSLEVGLLDTQYF. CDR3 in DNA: TGCGCCAGCAGCTTGGAGGTGGGGCTGTTAGATACGCAGTATTTT.

The DNA for the CDR3 is TGTGCCAGTAGTATACCCTGGACACGTCATGGCTACACCTTC. As protein: CASSIPWTRHGYTF. The chain employs TRBV19 and TRBJ1-2, with a tentative D call TRBD1 (5 bases). The CDR3 totals 14 residues. Trimming pared 2 bases from V and 6 bases from J, leaving 13 bases between. Germline V lookup: CDR1 LNHDA, CDR2 SQIVND (reference sequence). The full variable domain, rest sourced from reference TRBV19 and TRBJ1-2, is DGGITQSPKYLFRKEGQNVTLSCEQNLNHDAMYWYRQDPGQGLRLIYYSQIVNDFQKGDIAEGYSVSREKKESFPLTVTSAQKNPTAFYLCASSIPWTRHGYTFGSGTRLTVV.